Below are 11 T cell receptor beta chains sequenced from a single sample in a study of radiotherapy plus CTLA-4 blockade in lung cancer. The data were produced by immunoSEQ multiplex PCR, yet TCRdb's version contains in-frame clones alone and is incomplete. Of about 25,000 clones in the sample, over 70% were seen once. This specimen consisted of peripheral blood, obtained from a patient treated with radiotherapy plus ipilimumab. The receptors originated from a human donor with non-small cell lung cancer who had stable disease on radiotherapy plus ipilimumab.

The CDR3 spells CASSTAGERVSEQFF. CDR3 DNA sequence: TGTGCCAGCAGCACCGCGGGGGAGAGAGTTAGTGAGCAGTTCTTC. V is TRBV28 and J is TRBJ2-1, with 7 positions matching TRBD2. V was pared by 6 bases and J by 9 bases, with 14 bases of the junction left unmatched. Germline values: CDR1 MDHEN, CDR2 SYDVKM. The CDR3 sequence is 15 residues long. Filled out from reference TRBV28 and TRBJ2-1, the complete variable domain reads DVKVTQSSRYLVKRTGEKVFLECVQDMDHENMFWYRQDPGLGLRLIYFSYDVKMKEKGDIPEGYSVSREKKERFSLILESASTNQTSMYLCASSTAGERVSEQFFGPGTRLTVL.

This rearrangement joins TRBV6-1 to TRBJ1-5; no definite D call. Germline CDR1 MNHNS, CDR2 SASEGT. The CDR3 sequence is 12 residues long. V lost 6 bases and J 1 base, leaving 4 bases between the germline ends. DNA for the CDR3: TGTGCCAGCAGGTTAAGCAATCAGCCCCAGCATTTT. It specifies CASRLSNQPQHF.

This clone was seen more than once but under ten times. The V and J genes are TRBV12-2 and TRBJ2-1; the table names TRBD2, a call not compared with the DNA. TRBV12-2 is given as a pseudogene. The CDR3 consists of 15 residues. Here the CDR3 DNA reads TGTGCAAGTCGCTTAAAGGGCGGGAGGGCCAATGAGCAGTTCTTC. Encoded protein: CASRLKGGRANEQFF.

This clone appeared a single time. The V call is TRBV11-2, the J call TRBJ1-5; D not certain. V was shortened by 0 bases and J by 5 bases, with 5 bases between the two germline ends. Germline loops: CDR1 SGHAT, CDR2 FQNNGV. This CDR3 is 13 amino acids long. Here the CDR3 reads CASSLDVDQPQHF. The DNA of the CDR3 is TGTGCCAGCAGCTTAGACGTGGATCAGCCCCAGCATTTT.

The table lists this clone with a few counts. V is TRBV7-3 and J is TRBJ2-6, with D possibly being TRBD1 or TRBD2 (5 bases each). The V gene lost 2 bases and the J gene lost 4 bases, with 12 bases spanning the gap. The CDR3 spans 16 residues. The V gene's germline CDR1 is SGHTA and CDR2 FQGTGA. CDR3 sequence: CASSLPGSGGANVLTF. The CDR3 DNA is TGTGCCAGCAGCTTACCAGGGTCGGGAGGGGCCAACGTCCTGACTTTC.

This clone has a single count. This rearrangement joins TRBV19 to TRBJ1-1; D is possibly TRBD1 (6 bases). V was shortened by 3 bases and J by 6 bases, with 8 bases between the two germline ends. This CDR3 has 12 amino acids. Germline values: CDR1 LNHDA, CDR2 SQIVND (reference sequence). The CDR3 spells CASSIRGAEAFF. The CDR3 DNA sequence: TGTGCCAGTAGTATTAGGGGGGCTGAAGCTTTCTTT.

The DNA for the CDR3 is TGCGCCAGCAGCTTGGAGAGGCAGGGAAGCACAGATACGCAGTATTTT. It specifies CASSLERQGSTDTQYF. V is TRBV5-1 and J is TRBJ2-3; D may be TRBD1 (5 bases). The CDR3 runs 16 residues. Trimming took 0 bases from V and 0 from J, leaving 11 bases between them. Germline V CDR1 and CDR2: SGHRS, YFSETQ. The variable domain in full, with the rest retrieved from reference TRBV5-1 and TRBJ2-3, is KAGVTQTPRYLIKTRGQQVTLSCSPISGHRSVSWYQQTPGQGLQFLFEYFSETQRNKGNFPGRFSGRQFSNSRSEMNVSTLELGDSALYLCASSLERQGSTDTQYFGPGTRLTVL.

The chain employs TRBV7-3 and TRBJ2-1, with D perhaps given as TRBD1 or TRBD2 (6 bases each). CDR3 length equals 13 residues. Germline assignment: CDR1 SGHTA and CDR2 FQGTGA. V was shortened by 4 bases and J by 7 bases, with 11 bases between the two germline ends. CDR3 protein: CASSSQGRNEQFF. The CDR3, as DNA: TGTGCCAGCAGCTCCCAGGGGAGGAATGAGCAGTTCTTC.

The chain combines TRBV18 with TRBJ2-5, with D maybe TRBD1 (5 bases). The germline V gene has CDR1 KGHSH and CDR2 LQKENI. V was cut by 1 base and J by 5 bases, with 14 bases left in between. The CDR3 spans 15 residues. In DNA form, the CDR3 reads TGTGCCAGCTCACCACGACAGCCCCCTGGTGAGACCCAGTACTTC. Translating gives CASSPRQPPGETQYF.

This chain connects TRBV11-3 to TRBJ2-1; either TRBD1 or TRBD2 may supply D (5 bases each). Trimming shortened V by 1 base and J by 10 bases, and 8 bases separated the two germline ends. Looked up from germline, CDR1 is SGHNT and CDR2 is YENEEA. The CDR3 extends over 12 amino acids. The CDR3: CASSLGGGEQFF. The DNA of the CDR3 is TGTGCCAGCAGCTTAGGGGGCGGGGAGCAGTTCTTC. Looking up the rest from reference TRBV11-3 and TRBJ2-1 gives the full variable domain: EAGVVQSPRYKIIEKKQPVAFWCNPISGHNTLYWYLQNLGQGPELLIRYENEEAVDDSQLPKDRFSAERLKGVDSTLKIQPAELGDSAVYLCASSLGGGEQFFGPGTRLTVL.

The chain joins TRBV4-3 to TRBJ2-5; the D gene is possibly TRBD2 (6 bases). The assigned J gene may be wrong: the sequence end matches TRBJ2-7 better. Germline-derived CDR1 and CDR2 are LGHNA and YSLEER. There are 16 residues in the CDR3. The CDR3 nucleotides are TGCGCCAGCAGCCAAGATGGGCGACTAGGGGACTACGAGCAGTACTTC. This encodes CASSQDGRLGDYEQYF.